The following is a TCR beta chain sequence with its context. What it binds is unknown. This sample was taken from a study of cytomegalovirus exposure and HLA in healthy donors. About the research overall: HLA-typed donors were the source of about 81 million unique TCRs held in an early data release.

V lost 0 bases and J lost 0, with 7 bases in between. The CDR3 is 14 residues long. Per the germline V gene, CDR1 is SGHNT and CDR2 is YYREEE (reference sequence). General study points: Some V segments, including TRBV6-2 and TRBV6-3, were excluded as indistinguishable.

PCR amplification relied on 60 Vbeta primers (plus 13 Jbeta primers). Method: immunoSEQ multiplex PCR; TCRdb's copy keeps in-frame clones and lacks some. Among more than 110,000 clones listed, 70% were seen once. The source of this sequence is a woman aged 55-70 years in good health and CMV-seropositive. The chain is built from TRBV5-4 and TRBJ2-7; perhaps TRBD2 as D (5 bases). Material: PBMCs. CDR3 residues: CASSLVGSSYEQYF. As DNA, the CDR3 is TGTGCCAGCAGCTTGGTGGGGAGCTCCTACGAGCAGTACTTC.